The 31 T cell receptor beta chains presented below share a single source sample, sequenced in a study of CD8+ T cells in alopecia areata. The sequencing template was cDNA reverse transcribed from extracted RNA. This table comes from immunoSEQ multiplex PCR, and its TCRdb copy is limited to in-frame clones, with some not included. This table holds 100,000 to 150,000 clones, 55% to 70% found once. Sequencing was done on a sample of CD4+ T cells sorted from blood. The receptors shown here come from a human donor in good health.

As DNA, the CDR3 is TGTGCCAGCTCACCAGCCGCCGGAGAAGAGACCCAGTACTTC. This gives the protein CASSPAAGEETQYF. The V call is TRBV18, the J call TRBJ2-5, with D unresolved. Per the germline V gene, CDR1 is KGHSH and CDR2 is LQKENI. The ends were cut back, 2 bases at V and 3 bases at J, with 10 bases in the middle. The CDR3 sequence is 14 residues long.

The chain links TRBV15 to TRBJ1-5; D gene uncertain. CDR1 and CDR2 (germline): LNHNV, YYDKDF (reference sequence). CDR3 size: 16 residues. Trimming left V 1 base short and J 0 bases short, with 10 bases between. The chain's CDR3 is CATSRGGGNSNQPQHF. The CDR3 bases are TGTGCCACCAGCAGAGGAGGAGGGAATAGCAATCAGCCCCAGCATTTT.

The V and J genes are TRBV7-3 and TRBJ2-1, with 10 bases matching TRBD2. The CDR3 has 15 amino acids. The germline gives CDR1 SGHTA, CDR2 FQGTGA. J lost 4 bases, V lost 5 bases, and 5 bases had no gene match. DNA for the CDR3: TGTGCCAGCAGCCTGACTAGCGGGCCTTACAATGAGCAGTTCTTC. Translated, it gives CASSLTSGPYNEQFF.

The V gene is TRBV7-2, the J gene TRBJ1-5; 9 bases line up with TRBD1. The CDR3 runs 15 residues. Losses at the gene ends were 4 bases for V and 1 base for J; bases not matched to a gene: 2. CDR1 is SGHTA and CDR2 is FQGNSA in the germline V gene. The DNA of the CDR3 is TGTGCCAGCAGCTCGACAGGGGGAAGCAATCAGCCCCAGCATTTT. Encoded protein: CASSSTGGSNQPQHF.

The rearrangement links TRBV27 to TRBJ2-7; 10 positions match TRBD1. Germline V lookup: CDR1 MNHEY, CDR2 SMNVEV (reference sequence). V was clipped by 6 bases and J by 5 bases; unmatched bases: 10. The CDR3 has 15 residues. The CDR3 DNA reads TGTGCCAGCAGACCCCCTGGACAGGGGGGAAACGAGCAGTACTTC. Protein: CASRPPGQGGNEQYF.

V and J are TRBV30 and TRBJ1-1; D not certain. This CDR3 comprises 16 residues. Germline V lookup: CDR1 GTSNPN, CDR2 SVGIG (reference sequence). Trimming cost V 3 bases and J 0 bases, with 17 bases left between them. The CDR3 bases are TGTGCCTGGAGACCCCCCGATGGGCGCTTGAACACTGAAGCTTTCTTT. It translates to CAWRPPDGRLNTEAFF.

This clone appeared a single time. The chain couples TRBV30 to TRBJ2-5, with D unresolved. The V gene's germline CDR1 is GTSNPN and CDR2 SVGIG (reference sequence). This CDR3 region has 12 residues. The V gene lost 2 bases and the J gene lost 2 bases, with 6 bases spanning the gap. The CDR3 bases are TGTGCCTGGAGTCAGAGGCAAGAGACCCAGTACTTC. It codes for CAWSQRQETQYF.

The table lists this clone with a count of one. This chain connects TRBV7-8 to TRBJ1-6, with 7 bases fitting TRBD1. Germline-derived CDR1 and CDR2 are SGHVS and FQNEAQ. This CDR3 comprises 16 residues. V lost 5 bases to trimming and J lost 8 bases; unmatched junction nucleotides: 12. CDR3 DNA: TGTGCCAGCAGCAGCGGGGACAGACCTTTCTATTCACCCCTCCACTTT. It codes for CASSSGDRPFYSPLHF.

This clone was seen a handful of times. The chain is built from TRBV14 and TRBJ2-2; D gene uncertain. This CDR3 comprises 15 residues. Trimming stripped 4 bases from V and 4 bases from J, with 13 bases between. Germline V gene data show CDR1 as SGHDN and CDR2 as FVKESK. The CDR3 region has the DNA TGTGCCAGCAGCCTCGCCATTAGAGGCACCGGGGAGCTGTTTTTT. This gives the protein CASSLAIRGTGELFF.

The chain joins TRBV25-1 to TRBJ2-7, with TRBD2 as a possible D gene (6 bases). There are 13 residues in the CDR3. Trimming removed 10 bases at V and 0 bases at J, with 13 bases between. Germline-derived CDR1 and CDR2 are MGHDK and SYGVNS. CDR3 sequence: CATRAGISYEQYF. The CDR3 DNA follows: TGTGCCACCCGGGCGGGGATCTCCTACGAGCAGTACTTC.

The genes are TRBV11-2 and TRBJ1-2; D gene ambiguous. Trimming cost V 1 base and J 8 bases, with 17 bases left between them. Germline CDR1 SGHAT, CDR2 FQNNGV. The CDR3 contains 15 residues. CDR3 sequence: CASSLAMVVSLGYTF. DNA for the CDR3: TGTGCCAGCAGCTTAGCGATGGTAGTCTCGCTCGGCTACACCTTC.

The gene calls are TRBV30 and TRBJ2-1, with TRBD2 matching over 11 bases. Germline CDR1 GTSNPN, CDR2 SVGIG (reference sequence). CDR3 length: 15 amino acids. J gave up 9 bases and V 2 bases, and 9 bases lay outside the gene matches. The CDR3 reads CAWSKGSGGAGEQFF. The CDR3 DNA follows: TGTGCCTGGAGTAAGGGTAGCGGGGGGGCCGGTGAGCAGTTCTTC. Together with reference TRBV30 and TRBJ2-1, the CDR3 gives the full variable domain: SQTIHQWPATLVQPVGSPLSLECTVEGTSNPNLYWYRQAAGRGLQLLFYSVGIGQISSEVPQNLSASRPQDRQFILSSKKLLLSDSGFYLCAWSKGSGGAGEQFFGPGTRLTVL.

This clone came up a few times. The chain couples TRBV29-1 to TRBJ1-1, with 7 bases identical to TRBD1. The CDR3 runs to 16 residues. The V gene's germline CDR1 is SQVTM and CDR2 ANQGSEA. V lost 6 bases to trimming and J lost 0 bases; unmatched junction nucleotides: 13. CDR3 coding DNA: TGCAGCGTCGGTCGGGAGAAGACAGGGATGAACACTGAAGCTTTCTTT. It codes for CSVGREKTGMNTEAFF.

The chain joins TRBV9 to TRBJ1-2; D is ambiguous. The CDR3 sequence is 14 residues long. The V end lost 2 bases, the J end lost 2 bases, and 10 bases lay between the germline ends. Germline V gives CDR1 SGDLS, CDR2 YYNGEE. The CDR3 DNA reads as TGTGCCAGCAGCGTTGATATTACCAACTATGGCTACACCTTC. Translation gives CASSVDITNYGYTF.

The CDR3 sequence: CASSRAEGQVAQYF. The CDR3 DNA reads as TGTGCCAGCTCCCGGGCAGAGGGCCAGGTGGCCCAGTACTTC. This rearrangement joins TRBV18 to TRBJ2-5; tentative D call: TRBD2 (5 bases). This CDR3 is built from 14 residues. The V end lost 6 bases, the J end lost 9 bases, and 20 bases lay between the germline ends. Germline CDR1 reads KGHSH; CDR2 reads LQKENI.

The chain is built from TRBV29-1 and TRBJ2-2; the D is unclear. Deletions cut 6 bases from V and 2 bases from J, with 13 bases between. The CDR3 sequence is 14 residues long. Germline loops: CDR1 SQVTM, CDR2 ANQGSEA. Here the CDR3 reads CSVGWGENTGELFF. The CDR3 DNA follows: TGCAGCGTGGGCTGGGGTGAAAACACCGGGGAGCTGTTTTTT.

This clone has just a few counts. The V call is TRBV4-1, the J call TRBJ2-5, with 11 bases matching TRBD1. CDR1 MGHRA and CDR2 YSYEKL come from the germline V gene. This CDR3 has 17 residues. The V segment lost 3 bases and the J segment 5 bases; nucleotides outside the gene matches: 11. The CDR3 protein is CASSQDLDRGRSETQYF. Written as DNA, the CDR3 is TGCGCCAGCAGCCAGGATTTGGACAGGGGGCGTTCGGAGACCCAGTACTTC.

The chain uses TRBV5-1 and TRBJ2-3; D uncertain. Trimming removed 4 bases from V and 2 bases from J, with 11 bases in between. The CDR3 contains 14 residues. Germline V gene sequence: CDR1 SGHRS, CDR2 YFSETQ. The CDR3, as DNA: TGCGCCAGCAGCATCGGCGCGAACACAGATACGCAGTATTTT. The encoded protein is CASSIGANTDTQYF. The full variable domain, in which reference TRBV5-1 and TRBJ2-3 provide the parts outside the CDR3, is KAGVTQTPRYLIKTRGQQVTLSCSPISGHRSVSWYQQTPGQGLQFLFEYFSETQRNKGNFPGRFSGRQFSNSRSEMNVSTLELGDSALYLCASSIGANTDTQYFGPGTRLTVL.

This clone was detected a few times. This CDR3 reads CASSQDRTGTTDTQYF. The CDR3 DNA follows: TGTGCCAGCAGCCAAGATCGGACAGGGACCACAGATACGCAGTATTTT. V usage is TRBV4-2 and J usage is TRBJ2-3; 8 bases are shared with TRBD1. CDR1 is LGHNA, CDR2 YNFKEQ, per germline. Losses at the gene ends were 0 bases for V and 2 bases for J; bases not matched to a gene: 4. CDR3 length: 16 residues.

As regards this clone: Other DNA sequences in the sample encode the same CDR3. The V gene is TRBV5-1, the J gene TRBJ1-1; D uncertain. Deletions cut 4 bases from V and 0 bases from J, with 10 bases between. The CDR3 contains 14 residues. Germline V lookup: CDR1 SGHRS, CDR2 YFSETQ. The CDR3 DNA sequence: TGCGCCAGCAGCCTGACGGGTATGAACACTGAAGCTTTCTTT. Protein sequence: CASSLTGMNTEAFF.

The chain has TRBV29-1 and TRBJ1-1, with D uncertain. V was pared by 4 bases and J by 12 bases, with 15 bases between. Per germline, CDR1 SQVTM and CDR2 ANQGSEA. The CDR3 loop spans 11 amino acids. This CDR3 reads CSVGEKFPTFF. The DNA for the CDR3 is TGCAGCGTTGGAGAAAAGTTCCCAACTTTCTTT.

The CDR3 DNA follows: TGTGCCAGCAGTTTCCAGGGACTCAATGAGCAGTTCTTC. Translating gives CASSFQGLNEQFF. The V gene is TRBV6-5, the J gene TRBJ2-1; TRBD2 is a possible D gene (6 bases). Trimming stripped 4 bases from V and 6 bases from J, with 10 bases between. CDR3 length: 13 amino acids. Germline CDR1 MNHEY, CDR2 SVGAGI.

The table lists this clone with a few counts. The rearrangement links TRBV29-1 to TRBJ1-1; no clear D gene. The CDR3 runs to 12 residues. The germline V gene encodes CDR1 SQVTM and CDR2 ANQGSEA. Trimming took off 2 bases at V and 7 bases at J, with 11 bases between the two ends. The CDR3 DNA reads as TGCAGCGTTGAACGCCCCGGGGATGAAGCTTTCTTT. This sequence encodes CSVERPGDEAFF.

In this sample, this clone turned up a few times. V gene TRBV10-3 combines with J gene TRBJ2-3; D perhaps matches TRBD2 (6 bases). V was cut by 4 bases and J by 7 bases, with 9 bases left in between. Germline V gene lookup returns CDR1 ENHRY and CDR2 SYGVKD. This CDR3 comprises 12 residues. The CDR3 region is CAISGGGNTQYF. The CDR3 bases are TGTGCCATCAGTGGCGGAGGGAATACGCAGTATTTT.

This clone turned up a few times. The sample carries other DNA sequences with the same CDR3. The chain employs TRBV29-1 and TRBJ1-1, with TRBD1 matching 7 bases. V dropped 6 bases and J dropped 1; count of bases not matched to a gene: 2. Germline V gives CDR1 SQVTM, CDR2 ANQGSEA. CDR3 length: 12 amino acids. The CDR3 protein is CSVRTGNTEAFF. CDR3 DNA: TGCAGCGTGCGGACAGGGAACACTGAAGCTTTCTTT.

CDR3 protein: CATSRDPGEQPQHF. The CDR3 region has the DNA TGTGCCACCAGCAGAGACCCAGGGGAACAGCCCCAGCATTTT. The chain employs TRBV15 and TRBJ1-5; D may be TRBD1 (6 bases). Germline CDR1 and CDR2: LNHNV and YYDKDF (reference sequence). With 0 bases removed from V and 7 bases from J, the gap between germline ends came to 10 bases. The CDR3 is 14 amino acids.

The V gene is TRBV4-1, the J gene TRBJ1-4, with D maybe TRBD1 (6 bases). The CDR3 has 15 residues. Trimming pared 1 base from V and 8 bases from J, leaving 14 bases between. CDR1 is MGHRA and CDR2 is YSYEKL in the germline V gene. The CDR3 coding sequence is TGCGCCAGCAGCCAAGGCCGGGGGGGCGGCGAAAAACTGTTTTTT. Its translation: CASSQGRGGGEKLFF.

The rearrangement uses TRBV11-2 and TRBJ2-1; unclear D gene. Trimming removed 1 base from V and 0 bases from J, with 7 bases in between. CDR3 length equals 15 residues. Germline V gives CDR1 SGHAT, CDR2 FQNNGV. This CDR3 is CASSLVGSSYNEQFF. CDR3 DNA: TGTGCCAGCAGCTTAGTGGGCAGCTCCTACAATGAGCAGTTCTTC.

This clone was detected once. The V gene is TRBV6-5, the J gene TRBJ1-6; maybe TRBD1 (5 bases). Trimming cost V 5 bases and J 5 bases, with 10 bases left between them. This CDR3 has 14 amino acids. Germline CDR1 is MNHEY and CDR2 is SVGAGI. The CDR3 reads CASSTGTDNSPLHF. In DNA form, the CDR3 reads TGTGCCAGCAGTACGGGGACGGATAATTCACCCCTCCACTTT.

The chain has TRBV6-5 and TRBJ2-2, with D unclear. The V gene lost 5 bases and the J gene lost 3 bases, with 10 bases spanning the gap. The CDR3 contains 14 residues. CDR1 and CDR2 from the germline V gene are MNHEY and SVGAGI. This CDR3 is CASSKYKDTGELFF. The CDR3 DNA reads TGTGCCAGCAGTAAATACAAGGACACCGGGGAGCTGTTTTTT.

V gene TRBV30 combines with J gene TRBJ1-5, with TRBD1 as a possible D gene (6 bases). CDR1 and CDR2 (germline): GTSNPN, SVGIG (reference sequence). V was shortened by 2 bases and J by 1 base, with 9 bases between the two germline ends. The CDR3 spans 14 residues. The CDR3 bases are TGTGCCTGGAGTTCAGGGGTAAGCAATCAGCCCCAGCATTTT. Amino acid sequence: CAWSSGVSNQPQHF.